Below, 9 T cell receptor beta chains from the same sample are listed, as sequenced in a study of T cells in localized non-small cell lung cancer. Profiling relied on immunoSEQ multiplex PCR, and the TCRdb table lists in-frame clones only, not all of them. The data contain approximately 18,000 clones, over 80% of them singletons. The sequencing here drew on peripheral blood, taken before any cancer treatment. These receptor sequences come from a female donor at least 60 years old with stage I lung adenocarcinoma.

The J gene is TRBJ2-6, the V gene TRBV5-1; D remains unclear. Germline loops: CDR1 SGHRS, CDR2 YFSETQ. V lost 0 bases to trimming and J lost 4 bases, with 11 bases between them. There are 16 residues in the CDR3. For the CDR3, the DNA is TGCGCCAGCAGCTTGGTCTCGACGTGGGGGGCCAACGTCCTGACTTTC. Translated, it gives CASSLVSTWGANVLTF.

This clone has a single count. The chain recombines TRBV5-5 with TRBJ1-2; 8 bases align to TRBD1. CDR1 is SGHKS and CDR2 is YYEKEE in the germline V gene (reference sequence). With V trimmed by 6 bases and J by 3 bases, 10 bases remained unmatched. The CDR3 spans 15 residues. CDR3 amino acids: CASTTGTGGHYGYTF. In nucleotides, the CDR3 is TGTGCCAGCACCACCGGGACAGGCGGACACTATGGCTACACCTTC.

The chain is built from TRBV9 and TRBJ2-2; D not certain. The CDR3 consists of 16 residues. V lost 4 bases and J lost 0, with 13 bases in between. CDR1 and CDR2 from the germline V gene are SGDLS and YYNGEE. Written as DNA, the CDR3 is TGTGCCAGCAGCCCTTTGGCGGAGACGAACACCGGGGAGCTGTTTTTT. It translates to CASSPLAETNTGELFF.

This chain joins TRBV18 and TRBJ1-2; D is ambiguous. V shed 6 bases and J shed 8 bases, with 19 bases lying between them. The CDR3 runs to 14 residues. Per the germline V gene, CDR1 is KGHSH and CDR2 is LQKENI. This CDR3 is CASSPGSDGGGYTF. CDR3 nucleotide sequence: TGTGCCAGCTCCCCAGGTAGCGACGGAGGGGGCTACACCTTC.

This rearrangement joins TRBV27 to TRBJ1-5; D perhaps matches TRBD1 (6 bases). The germline CDR1 and CDR2 sequences are MNHEY and SMNVEV (reference sequence). Trimming stripped 4 bases from V and 0 bases from J, with 13 bases between. The CDR3 is 16 amino acids. CDR3 region: CASSSSTGRSNQPQHF. For the CDR3, the DNA is TGTGCCAGCAGTTCAAGCACAGGGCGTAGCAATCAGCCCCAGCATTTT.

The chain joins TRBV27 to TRBJ1-2; no reliable D call. Germline-derived CDR1 and CDR2 are MNHEY and SMNVEV (reference sequence). V was cut by 3 bases and J by 5 bases, with 10 bases left in between. CDR3 length: 13 amino acids. DNA for the CDR3: TGTGCCAGCAGTTTGGCCAGAAATTATGGCTACACCTTC. This gives the protein CASSLARNYGYTF.

This sequence joins TRBV5-1 and TRBJ2-5; 8 bases are shared with TRBD1. V shed 7 bases, J shed 7 bases, and the junction held 12 bases outside the gene matches. CDR1 and CDR2 from the germline V gene are SGHRS and YFSETQ. There are 14 residues in the CDR3. The CDR3 DNA sequence: TGCGCCAGCCAAGACGACAGGGGTTCGGGGACCCAGTACTTC. It codes for CASQDDRGSGTQYF. Looking up the rest from reference TRBV5-1 and TRBJ2-5 gives the full variable domain: KAGVTQTPRYLIKTRGQQVTLSCSPISGHRSVSWYQQTPGQGLQFLFEYFSETQRNKGNFPGRFSGRQFSNSRSEMNVSTLELGDSALYLCASQDDRGSGTQYFGPGTRLLVL.

This clone was counted between two and nine times. The rearrangement uses TRBV6-6 and TRBJ1-6; 7 bases agree with TRBD1. The CDR3 contains 14 residues. The ends lost 5 bases at V and 10 bases at J; junction bases unmatched: 8. Germline V gene sequence: CDR1 MNHNY, CDR2 SVGAGI (reference sequence). The CDR3: CASSQDRVTSPLHF. The CDR3 DNA is TGTGCCAGCAGTCAAGACAGGGTCACATCACCCCTCCACTTT.

This chain links TRBV5-1 with TRBJ1-4, with 9 bases identical to TRBD1. From germline, CDR1 is SGHRS and CDR2 YFSETQ. The CDR3 covers 13 residues. The trim removed 5 bases at V and 6 bases at J, leaving 2 bases unmatched. The DNA for the CDR3 is TGCGCCAGCAGACGGACAGGGGATGAAAAACTGTTTTTT. Translating it yields CASRRTGDEKLFF.